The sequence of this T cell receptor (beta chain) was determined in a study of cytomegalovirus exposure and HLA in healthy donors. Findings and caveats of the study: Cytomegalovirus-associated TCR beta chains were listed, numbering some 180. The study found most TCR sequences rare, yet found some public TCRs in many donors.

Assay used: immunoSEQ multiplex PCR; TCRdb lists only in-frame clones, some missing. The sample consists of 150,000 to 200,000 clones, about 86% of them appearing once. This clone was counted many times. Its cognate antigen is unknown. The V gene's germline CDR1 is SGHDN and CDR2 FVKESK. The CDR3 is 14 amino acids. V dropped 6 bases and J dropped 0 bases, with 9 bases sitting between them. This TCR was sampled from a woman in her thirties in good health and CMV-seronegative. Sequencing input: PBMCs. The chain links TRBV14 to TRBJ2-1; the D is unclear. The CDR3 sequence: CASSPGFSYNEQFF. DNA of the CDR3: TGTGCCAGCAGTCCTGGCTTCTCCTACAATGAGCAGTTCTTC.